Each of the 8 T cell receptor beta chains below was sequenced from the same sample in a study of cytomegalovirus exposure and HLA in healthy donors. Primers for the PCR totalled 60 Vbeta and 13 Jbeta. Assay used: immunoSEQ multiplex PCR; TCRdb lists only in-frame clones, some missing. This sample's clone table lists 80,000 to 95,000 clones. Sequenced: PBMCs. These receptors originate from a woman in her 30s in good health and CMV-seronegative.

The V call is TRBV7-8, the J call TRBJ1-4; a weak D match, TRBD1 (5 bases). Trimming cost V 5 bases and J 10 bases, with 17 bases left between them. From germline, CDR1 is SGHVS and CDR2 FQNEAQ. The CDR3 runs to 14 residues. In DNA, the CDR3 is TGTGCCAGCAGCGGCCGGGACCAGGGAGGAAAACTGTTTTTT. Amino acids: CASSGRDQGGKLFF.

J is TRBJ1-1 and V is TRBV4-1, with TRBD1 matching 11 bases. CDR1 MGHRA and CDR2 YSYEKL come from the germline V gene. Germline trimming cut 1 base from V and 0 bases from J; bases unmatched to any gene: 7. The CDR3 extends over 18 amino acids. CDR3 residues: CASSQGRGQGGMNTEAFF. The CDR3 bases are TGCGCCAGCAGCCAAGGGAGGGGACAGGGGGGGATGAACACTGAAGCTTTCTTT.

The chain employs TRBV7-6 and TRBJ1-4; D is unresolved. The V gene's germline CDR1 is SGHVS and CDR2 FNYEAQ. The CDR3 has 14 amino acids. V dropped 5 bases and J dropped 7 bases, with 14 bases sitting between them. The CDR3 protein is CASSPGRRGEKLFF. The CDR3 DNA is TGTGCCAGCAGCCCTGGGAGGCGGGGTGAAAAACTGTTTTTT.

V gene TRBV6-1 combines with J gene TRBJ1-1, with TRBD1 matching over 9 bases. From germline, CDR1 is MNHNS and CDR2 SASEGT. The V and J ends lost 3 bases and 8 bases, in that order; junction bases with no gene match: 10. CDR3 size: 15 residues. The CDR3 region is CASSDAGTGTKEAFF. The CDR3 bases are TGTGCCAGCAGTGACGCCGGGACAGGGACGAAGGAAGCTTTCTTT.

For this clone: The junction does not match germline at one end; this may be a read error. The chain joins TRBV5-1 to TRBJ2-7, with D unclear. CDR1 is SGHRS and CDR2 is YFSETQ in the germline V gene. CDR3 length equals 15 residues. The CDR3 sequence: CASRLDPLVSYEQYF. CDR3 nucleotide sequence: TGCGCCAGCAGATTGGACCCCTTAGTATCCTACGAGCAGTACTTC.

The chain carries TRBV30 and TRBJ2-2, with D perhaps TRBD1 (5 bases). Trimming removed 1 base at V and 6 bases at J, with 9 bases between. Germline CDR1 is GTSNPN and CDR2 is SVGIG (reference sequence). This CDR3 has 13 residues. CDR3 region: CAWSGQGSGELFF. The CDR3, as DNA: TGTGCCTGGAGTGGGCAGGGCTCCGGGGAGCTGTTTTTT.

The chain uses TRBV15 and TRBJ2-5, with D possibly being TRBD2 (6 bases). Germline CDR1 LNHNV, CDR2 YYDKDF (reference sequence). Trimming removed 5 bases from V and 3 bases from J, with 16 bases in between. This CDR3 contains 15 residues. The DNA for the CDR3 is TGTGCCACCAGCGGACGCGGGGCCGGGAAAGAGACCCAGTACTTC. Translated: CATSGRGAGKETQYF.

The chain uses TRBV18 and TRBJ1-1; the match to TRBD1 covers 8 bases. The CDR3 contains 15 residues. CDR1 and CDR2 (germline): KGHSH, LQKENI. Trimming removed 3 bases from V and 1 base from J; junction bases left unmatched: 4. The CDR3: CASSPRQGQNTEAFF. The CDR3, as DNA: TGTGCCAGCTCACCCCGACAGGGGCAGAACACTGAAGCTTTCTTT. Together with reference TRBV18 and TRBJ1-1, the CDR3 gives the full variable domain: NAGVMQNPRHLVRRRGQEARLRCSPMKGHSHVYWYRQLPEEGLKFMVYLQKENIIDESGMPKERFSAEFPKEGPSILRIQQVVRGDSAAYFCASSPRQGQNTEAFFGQGTRLTVV.